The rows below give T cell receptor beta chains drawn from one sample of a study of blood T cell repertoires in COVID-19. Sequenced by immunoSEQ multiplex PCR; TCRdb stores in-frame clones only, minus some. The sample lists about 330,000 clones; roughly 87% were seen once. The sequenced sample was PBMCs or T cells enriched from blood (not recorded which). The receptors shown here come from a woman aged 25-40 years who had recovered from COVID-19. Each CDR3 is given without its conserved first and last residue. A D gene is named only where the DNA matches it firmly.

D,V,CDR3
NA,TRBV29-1,SVLRGRAQETQY
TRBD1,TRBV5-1,ASSLVTGGDYGYT
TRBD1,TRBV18,ASSPTGTGAGEQY
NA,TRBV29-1,SVGDSTYEQY
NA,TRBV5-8,ASSDRTGNYGYT
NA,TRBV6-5,ASTRGSNQPQH
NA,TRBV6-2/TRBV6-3,ASSWWEETQY
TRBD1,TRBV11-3,ASSRDRDGGEQF
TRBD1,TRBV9,ASSGTGSYEQY
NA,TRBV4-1,ASSQGRAGTGANVLT
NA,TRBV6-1,ASSEITVSYNEQF
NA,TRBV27,ASSSTPGSPRGYT
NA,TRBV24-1,ATSLGTNYGYT
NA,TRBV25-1,ASSEPNNRENHGYT
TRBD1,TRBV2,ASSQDRGDNEQY
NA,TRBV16,ASSQIDARGEDGSGNTIY
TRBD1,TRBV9,ASSVGTGSYGYT
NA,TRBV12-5,ASGSDYGYT
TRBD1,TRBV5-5,ASSPLTGTGTTNEQF
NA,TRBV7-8,ASSDRSQPQH
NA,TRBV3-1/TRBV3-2,ASSRPDNAQRDYGYT
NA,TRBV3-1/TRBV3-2,ASSQGTDEKLF
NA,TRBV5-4,ASSQGRDRSDYGYT
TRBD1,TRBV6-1,ASSGPGGLRNQPQH
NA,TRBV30,AWTRANSPLH
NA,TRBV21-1,ASSTTGTENEAF
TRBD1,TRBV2,ASSEVGGTGYGYT
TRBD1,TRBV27,ASSLSTGTGYEQY
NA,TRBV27,ASSLTYSYNEQF
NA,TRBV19,ASSPNRVNTEAF
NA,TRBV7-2,ASSLVGVGTEAF
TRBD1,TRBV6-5,ASTGTGGYNSPLH
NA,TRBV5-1,ASSRDGVAHEQY
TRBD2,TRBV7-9,ASSFLAGTSSYNEQF
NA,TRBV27,ASSPWGPNQPQH
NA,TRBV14,ASSKDSNEQF
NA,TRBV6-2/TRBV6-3,ASSYINQPQH
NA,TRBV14,ASSQDLGGPNYGYT
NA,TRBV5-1,ASSLQGVYEQY
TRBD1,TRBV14,ASSHQGQGHPLRKLF
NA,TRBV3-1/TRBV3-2,ASSPDSYNSPLH
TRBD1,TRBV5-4,ASSRGQDRAHTEAF
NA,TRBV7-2,ASHLGGGSEKLF
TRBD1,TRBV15,ATSGTGDFNSPLH
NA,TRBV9,ASSEGPGAILSPLH
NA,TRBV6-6,ASSIATEGAGELF
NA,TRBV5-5,ASSRPQGTNEKLF
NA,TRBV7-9,ASSLAVRTSTDTQY
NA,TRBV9,ASSKRTDQKLF
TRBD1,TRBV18,ASSQGQGSEQY
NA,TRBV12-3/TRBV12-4,ASSLGRETQY
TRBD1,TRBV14,ASSQGKRGRAAEAF
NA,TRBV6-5,ASSLDSIYGYT
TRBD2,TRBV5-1,ASRGGVTRTDTQY
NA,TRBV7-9,ASSLEGGDYGYT
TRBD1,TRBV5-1,ASSLDRGLRDSPLH
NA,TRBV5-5,ASSLGLSTDTQY
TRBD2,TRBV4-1,ASSRGREGRVGTGELF
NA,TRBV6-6,ASSYPDRSYQPQH
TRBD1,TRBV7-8,ASSNRGPQETQY